This TCR beta chain came from a study of response to subunit inactivated influenza vaccine. From germline, CDR1 is DFQATT and CDR2 SNEGSKA (reference sequence). J lost 5 bases, V lost 4 bases, and 10 bases had no gene match. The length of the CDR3 is 14 residues. This clonotype was counted a few times. Each CDR3 protein is one row after TCRdb ran MiXCR on the RT-PCR reads. The sample includes about 530,000 distinct CDR3 sequences, 10% to 15% of them seen just once. The material sequenced was PBMCs from blood, taken on the day of vaccination. V gene TRBV20-1 combines with J gene TRBJ2-7, with 8 bases fitting TRBD1. The receptor was isolated from a man aged 45-65 years who received an inactivated influenza vaccine. The CDR3 protein is CSATDRDRLDEQYF. The CDR3 DNA is TGCAGTGCTACGGACAGGGACCGTTTGGACGAGCAGTACTTC.